These T cell receptor beta chains were read from a single sample in a study of CD8+CD57+ T cells in acquired aplastic anemia. TCRdb called the reads again in MiXCR, with one record for every CDR3 protein. Of some 170,000 distinct CDR3 sequences in the sample, about 60% were seen once. Specimen: sorted CD4+, CD8+, or CD8+CD57+ T cells (not recorded which) from PBMCs. Receptors originate from a human donor with aplastic anemia. The CDR3 runs from the conserved cysteine through the conserved F or W. The D gene is left open where the match is weak. The size entry is marked missing in some rows and otherwise reads once, few, many or a size class.

v_call	d_call	j_call	clone_size	cdr3_nt	cdr3_aa
TRBV7-9	NA	TRBJ2-1	NA	TGTGCCAGCAGCTTCCCACCGGGTAGTGAGCAGTTCTTC	CASSFPPGSEQFF
TRBV20-1	NA	TRBJ1-5	NA	TGCAGTGCTAGTGACGGGGAGGATAGCAATCAGCCCCAGCATTTT	CSASDGEDSNQPQHF
TRBV24-1	TRBD1	TRBJ2-2	NA	TGTGCCACCAGTGACCCGGACAGGGGGGTCACCGGGGAGCTGTTTTTT	CATSDPDRGVTGELFF
TRBV5-5	TRBD1	TRBJ2-2	NA	TGTGCCAGCAGCTTAAAAATTTCGACAGGGCCCACCGGGGAGCTGTTTTTT	CASSLKISTGPTGELFF
TRBV6-2/TRBV6-3	NA	TRBJ2-5	NA	TGTGCCAGCAGTTACTTGGGACCAGGGGCAGAGACCCAGTACTTC	CASSYLGPGAETQYF
TRBV4-1	NA	TRBJ1-6	NA	TGCGCCAGCAGCCAAGACGAGGCGAACCCTTATCCCCTCCACTTT	CASSQDEANPYPLHF
TRBV6-1	TRBD2	TRBJ2-5	NA	TGTGCCAGCAGACTCGGACTAGCGGGGGGGCAGAGGTTGGAGACCCAGTACTTC	CASRLGLAGGQRLETQYF
TRBV7-9	TRBD2	TRBJ2-3	once	TGTGCCAGCAGCTTAATGGGATTGGCGGGGGGCGGACATACGCAGTATTTT	CASSLMGLAGGGHTQYF
TRBV20-1	TRBD2	TRBJ2-5	NA	TGCAGTGCTAGCGGGTCGGGGGGGCAAGAGACCCAGTACTTC	CSASGSGGQETQYF
TRBV2	NA	TRBJ2-5	NA	TGTGCCAGCAGTGTTCTGGGGGGCAGGGAGACCCAGTACTTC	CASSVLGGRETQYF
TRBV12-3/TRBV12-4	NA	TRBJ1-1	NA	TGTGCCAGCAGCCCCGAGTCCCTAGTCACTGAAGCTTTCTTT	CASSPESLVTEAFF
TRBV29-1	NA	TRBJ2-7	NA	TGCAGCGTTGAAGACACATCTGGTGGGGCGGGCGGCGAGCAGTACTTC	CSVEDTSGGAGGEQYF
TRBV20-1	TRBD2	TRBJ2-2	NA	TGCAGTGCTAGGGCCGTCCTAGCGGGCGAGAACACCGGGGAGCTGTTTTTT	CSARAVLAGENTGELFF
TRBV10-3	TRBD1	TRBJ2-2	NA	TGTGCCATCAGTGACAGGGGGCAGGCCGGGGAGCTGTTTTTT	CAISDRGQAGELFF
TRBV6-5	NA	TRBJ2-7	once	TGTGCCAGCAGTCCTCGGGGGGACAGTACCTACGAGCAGTACTTC	CASSPRGDSTYEQYF
TRBV10-3	NA	TRBJ1-5	NA	TGTGCCATCAGTGAGTCCGGGGAATCCTCACCCCAGCATTTT	CAISESGESSPQHF
TRBV14	NA	TRBJ2-3	NA	TGTGCCAGCAGTGATCAGGCAGCCACGGATACGCAGTATTTT	CASSDQAATDTQYF
TRBV4-2	TRBD2	TRBJ2-1	NA	TGTGCCAGCAGCCGAGAAAGCGGGGGGGGTTACAATGAGCAGTTCTTC	CASSRESGGGYNEQFF
TRBV2	NA	TRBJ2-2	many	TGTGCCAGCAGGGGGACCACGAACACCGGGGAGCTGTTTTTT	CASRGTTNTGELFF
TRBV20-1	NA	TRBJ2-1	NA	TGCAGTGCTAGAGCTTTACTAGCCCCAACCAATGAGCAGTTCTTC	CSARALLAPTNEQFF
TRBV20-1	NA	TRBJ2-3	NA	TGCAGTGCCCCAGGCCGGGGGTCTGGCACAGATACGCAGTATTTT	CSAPGRGSGTDTQYF
TRBV29-1	NA	TRBJ2-7	NA	TGCAGCGTTGAGGGGTCGGGGCCAGCCTCCTACGAGCAGTACTTC	CSVEGSGPASYEQYF
TRBV10-3	NA	TRBJ1-5	NA	TGTGCCATCAGTGAGTCTTGGGGGTCAGGGAATCAGCCCCAGCATTTT	CAISESWGSGNQPQHF
TRBV5-1	NA	TRBJ2-2	many	TGCGCCAGCAGCACGGGGACTACCGGGGAGCTGTTTTTT	CASSTGTTGELFF
TRBV3-1	NA	TRBJ1-2	NA	TGTGCCAGCAGCCAAGCCGCGGGAGGCTACACCTTC	CASSQAAGGYTF
TRBV19	NA	TRBJ2-1	NA	TGTGCCAGTAGTGAGGTAGCTGGCTCCTACAATGAGCAGTTCTTC	CASSEVAGSYNEQFF
TRBV4-1	TRBD1	TRBJ2-7	many	TGCGCCAGCAGCCCCGGACAGGAGCCCATCTACGAGCAGTACTTC	CASSPGQEPIYEQYF
TRBV9	NA	TRBJ1-2	NA	TGTGCCAGCAGCCAAGGGACGGACGGAGCTAACTATGGCTACACCTTC	CASSQGTDGANYGYTF
TRBV10-3	TRBD2	TRBJ2-3	many	TGTGCCGCCCTCCCCGGGACTAGCGCAACAGATACGCAGTATTTT	CAALPGTSATDTQYF
TRBV20-1	NA	TRBJ2-7	NA	TGCAGTGCAGCGGGTAATAGCGGTGCCTACGAGCAGTACTTC	CSAAGNSGAYEQYF
TRBV24-1	TRBD1	TRBJ1-2	NA	TGTGCCACCAGTGATCACAGGGGGCGCGAGTCCTATGGCTACACCTTC	CATSDHRGRESYGYTF
TRBV24-1	NA	TRBJ2-7	NA	TGTGCCACCAGTTACTCCTACGAGCAGTACTTC	CATSYSYEQYF
TRBV7-9	TRBD1	TRBJ1-2	NA	TGTGCCAGCAGCCCAGGACAGGGGGGCTACACCTTC	CASSPGQGGYTF
TRBV7-3	NA	TRBJ2-3	few	TGTGCCAGCAGCTTTGGGACGGCGGATACGCAGTATTTT	CASSFGTADTQYF
TRBV2	NA	TRBJ2-7	NA	TGTGCCAGCAGTGTGAGGGCCCCCGAGCAGTACTTC	CASSVRAPEQYF
TRBV20-1	NA	TRBJ2-7	NA	TGCAGTGCTAGAGATAGGGACCATGCCTACGAGCAGTACTTC	CSARDRDHAYEQYF
TRBV6-5	TRBD1	TRBJ2-7	NA	TGTGCCAGCAGCGTTGGGACAGACGAGCAGTACTTC	CASSVGTDEQYF
TRBV5-1	TRBD1	TRBJ1-2	many	TGCGCCAGCAAGGGTGAGGGACAGGGGGCCTATGGCTACACCTTC	CASKGEGQGAYGYTF
TRBV7-8	TRBD2	TRBJ2-7	few	TGTGCCAGCAGCGTGTCCGGGACTAGCTACGAGCAGTACTTC	CASSVSGTSYEQYF
TRBV7-8	NA	TRBJ2-3	NA	TGTGCCAGCAGCCCCGGCGAGGAAGATACGCAGTATTTT	CASSPGEEDTQYF
TRBV5-1	TRBD1	TRBJ1-2	NA	TGTGCCAGCAGCCCCACCGGGACAGGGGGTAACTATGGCTACACCTTC	CASSPTGTGGNYGYTF
TRBV7-9	NA	TRBJ2-5	few	TGTGCCAGCAGCGATTTCGCAGAAGAGACCCAGTACTTC	CASSDFAEETQYF
TRBV20-1	TRBD2	TRBJ2-3	NA	TGCAGTGCTAAGGGCGATGTAGCGGGGTTCACAGAAACGCAGTATTTT	CSAKGDVAGFTETQYF
TRBV7-8	NA	TRBJ2-7	NA	TGTGCCAGCAGCCCGTCAGGGCGCGAGCAGTACTTC	CASSPSGREQYF
TRBV5-1	NA	TRBJ2-2	NA	TGCGCCAGCAGCTTGCCCCGGGACACCGGGGAGCTGTTTTTT	CASSLPRDTGELFF
TRBV6-1	TRBD1	TRBJ2-7	many	TGTGCCAGCAGTGAGGGACAGGGGTCCTACGAGCAGTACTTC	CASSEGQGSYEQYF
TRBV2	NA	TRBJ2-7	NA	TGTGCCAGCAGCCACGGGACGGGAACGTACGAGCAGTACTTC	CASSHGTGTYEQYF
TRBV24-1	NA	TRBJ2-2	few	TGTGCCACCAGTGATTTGCAGGCAGGCCTGGCCGGGGAGCTGTTTTTT	CATSDLQAGLAGELFF
TRBV29-1	NA	TRBJ2-5	NA	TGCAGCGTTGAAGTGGCGACCCAGTACTTC	CSVEVATQYF
TRBV20-1	TRBD2	TRBJ2-7	NA	TGCAGTGCCTTTCAAGGTACGCGGGGGAGCTCCTACGAGCAGTACTTC	CSAFQGTRGSSYEQYF